Sequencing of this T cell receptor beta chain was carried out in a study of blood T cell repertoires in COVID-19. Looking at the study overall: T cells, B-cell-depleted T cells, or PBMCs provided the cDNA or gDNA that served as material.

Trimming cost V 0 bases and J 0 bases, with 15 bases left between them. Germline V CDR1 and CDR2: MGHRA, YSYEKL. The CDR3 sequence is 19 residues long. Data came from immunoSEQ multiplex PCR; TCRdb stores just in-frame clones and leaves some out. The sample lists tens of thousands of clones; 82% were seen once. Material for sequencing was peripheral blood. This clonotype originated in an older woman with acute or convalescent COVID-19. The chain employs TRBV4-1 and TRBJ1-6; a possible D gene is TRBD1 (6 bases). CDR3 in amino acids: CASSQDTGTRVSYNSPLHF. CDR3 nucleotide sequence: TGCGCCAGCAGCCAAGACACCGGGACAAGGGTCTCCTATAATTCACCCCTCCACTTT.